These 27 T cell receptor beta chains share one sample of origin, sequenced in a study of T cells in Graves' hyperthyroidism and ophthalmopathy (dated by TCRdb to the late 2010s). To prepare the library, multiplex PCR was applied. TCRdb shows the sequencer as Illumina HiSeq 2000. The TCR beta CDR3 regions were amplified from RNA transcripts. The first round of RT-PCR for the TCR CDR3 was performed with the HTBI primer set and the Qiagen OneStep RT-PCR kit. The public reads were reprocessed in TCRdb via fastp at Q25 and MiXCR, keeping in-frame beta chains. Rows with a matching CDR3 protein are joined into one entry that keeps the most common DNA and genes. The sample table records about 400,000 distinct CDR3 sequences; around 16% of these occur just once. The top ten constitute approximately 8% of the sample. The sample taken for sequencing was blood. The receptors stem from a woman under 30 with Graves' hyperthyroidism.

V gene TRBV7-9 combines with J gene TRBJ2-2; a weak D match, TRBD1 (5 bases). The CDR3 length is 17 residues. CDR1 is SEHNR and CDR2 is FQNEAQ in the germline V gene (reference sequence). The ends were cut back, 2 bases at V and 2 bases at J, with 15 bases in the middle. The CDR3 nucleotides are TGTGCCAGCAGCTTAACCGGACATCTCCGCAACACCGGGGAGCTGTTTTTT. Translating it yields CASSLTGHLRNTGELFF.

This clonotype was counted ten times or more. The chain joins TRBV3-1 to TRBJ2-3; 9 nucleotides align to TRBD2. Looked up from germline, CDR1 is LGHDT and CDR2 is YNNKEL (reference sequence). The CDR3 length is 15 residues. After removal of 3 bases from V and 1 base from J, the junction contained 2 bases not matched to a gene. Here the CDR3 DNA reads TGTGCCAGCAGCCATAGCGGGAGCGGCACAGATACGCAGTATTTT. Protein product: CASSHSGSGTDTQYF.

This clonotype showed up many times. The gene calls are TRBV18 and TRBJ1-4; D call uncertain. The germline gives CDR1 KGHSH, CDR2 LQKENI. Trimming pared 1 base from V and 3 bases from J, leaving 12 bases between. There are 16 residues in the CDR3. Here the CDR3 reads CASSPQERIANEKLFF. The CDR3 DNA reads as TGTGCCAGCTCACCACAAGAAAGGATTGCTAATGAAAAACTGTTTTTT.

In this sample, this clonotype turned up many times. The chain uses TRBV5-1 and TRBJ2-1, with D maybe TRBD2 (7 bases). This CDR3 has 12 residues. Trimming left V 3 bases short and J 9 bases short, with 10 bases between. Per the germline V gene, CDR1 is SGHRS and CDR2 is YFSETQ. CDR3 protein: CASSWRGGEQFF. CDR3 DNA sequence: TGCGCCAGCAGCTGGAGGGGGGGTGAGCAGTTCTTC.

This clonotype has only a few counts. V and J are TRBV5-1 and TRBJ2-4, with a possible D match to TRBD2 (6 bases). V lost 5 bases to trimming and J lost 12 bases, with 15 bases between them. The CDR3 totals 12 residues. Looked up from germline, CDR1 is SGHRS and CDR2 is YFSETQ. The CDR3 region has the DNA TGCGCCAGCAGTCTGGGAGGACCTAGTCAGTACTTC. Translation: CASSLGGPSQYF. Based on the CDR3 plus reference TRBV5-1 and TRBJ2-4, the full variable domain is KAGVTQTPRYLIKTRGQQVTLSCSPISGHRSVSWYQQTPGQGLQFLFEYFSETQRNKGNFPGRFSGRQFSNSRSEMNVSTLELGDSALYLCASSLGGPSQYFGAGTRLSVL.

This clonotype came up many times. J is TRBJ1-1 and V is TRBV29-1, with D uncertain. Trimming took 6 bases from V and 7 from J, leaving 12 bases between them. This CDR3 contains 11 residues. Germline V lookup: CDR1 SQVTM, CDR2 ANQGSEA. CDR3 sequence reads: CSVGPVVEAFF. CDR3 nucleotide sequence: TGCAGCGTCGGACCGGTCGTTGAAGCTTTCTTT.

J is TRBJ1-6 and V is TRBV6-2 or TRBV6-3; 7 positions match TRBD1. V shed 10 bases, J shed 5 bases, and the junction held 11 bases outside the gene matches. CDR3 length: 15 amino acids. Germline V gene sequence: CDR1 MNHEY, CDR2 SVGEGT. The CDR3 spells CATRVQGVNNSPLHF. The CDR3 DNA sequence: TGTGCCACCAGAGTCCAGGGGGTTAATAATTCACCCCTCCACTTT.

This clonotype was recorded at least ten times. The chain has TRBV27 and TRBJ2-1; possibly TRBD1 or TRBD2 for D (7 bases each). Per germline, CDR1 MNHEY and CDR2 SMNVEV (reference sequence). The CDR3 has 15 amino acids. Between the trimmed V and J ends, which lost 8 bases and 10 bases, there was a span of 24 bases. In nucleotides, the CDR3 is TGTGCCAGCGGACAGGAGACAGGCGGGAGCAAGGAGCAGTTCTTC. This encodes CASGQETGGSKEQFF.

This clonotype occurred many times. The chain uses TRBV2 and TRBJ2-7; TRBD2 is a possible D gene (6 bases). Looked up from germline, CDR1 is SNHLY and CDR2 is FYNNEI. V lost 6 bases and J lost 3, with 9 bases in between. CDR3 length: 12 residues. Here the CDR3 DNA reads TGTGCCAGCAGGCGGGACGGCTACGAGCAGTACTTC. Encoded protein: CASRRDGYEQYF.

The rearrangement links TRBV9 to TRBJ2-7, with 7 positions matching TRBD2. CDR1 and CDR2 from the germline V gene are SGDLS and YYNGEE. J was trimmed by 0 bases and V by 0 bases; bases with no gene match: 3. The CDR3 covers 15 residues. The CDR3 loop is CASSVASSGSYEQYF. In DNA form, the CDR3 reads TGTGCCAGCAGCGTAGCTTCTAGCGGCTCCTACGAGCAGTACTTC.

This clonotype showed up many times. The V and J genes are TRBV6-1 and TRBJ1-4, with 8 bases aligning to TRBD1. The CDR3 length is 14 residues. V was pared by 2 bases and J by 8 bases, with 4 bases of the junction left unmatched. In germline, CDR1 is MNHNS, CDR2 SASEGT. Written as DNA, the CDR3 is TGTGCCAGCAGTGAACGTGACAGGGGCGAAAAACTGTTTTTT. As protein: CASSERDRGEKLFF.

At least ten counts were recorded for this clonotype. V gene TRBV5-1 combines with J gene TRBJ2-3; D may be TRBD2 (5 bases). Trimming shortened V by 4 bases and J by 0 bases, and 15 bases separated the two germline ends. Germline CDR1 and CDR2: SGHRS and YFSETQ. The CDR3 totals 16 residues. The CDR3 DNA is TGCGCCAGCAGCCCCCGCCAGAGAGGGAGCACAGATACGCAGTATTTT. Translated, it gives CASSPRQRGSTDTQYF.

The gene calls are TRBV6-1 and TRBJ2-1; 12 bases line up with TRBD2. The trim removed 1 base at V and 8 bases at J, leaving 3 bases unmatched. The CDR3 contains 15 residues. Germline V gives CDR1 MNHNS, CDR2 SASEGT. CDR3 sequence reads: CASSEETSGSYEQFF. The CDR3 DNA sequence: TGTGCCAGCAGTGAAGAGACTAGCGGGAGCTATGAGCAGTTCTTC.

V gene TRBV5-1 combines with J gene TRBJ2-3; 7 bases are a match to TRBD2. CDR1 is SGHRS, CDR2 YFSETQ, per germline. CDR3 size: 14 residues. With 7 bases clipped from V and 5 bases from J, the junction kept 10 bases outside the gene matches. CDR3 residues: CASCFAGVLDTQYF. CDR3 nucleotides: TGCGCCAGCTGTTTTGCGGGAGTGTTAGATACGCAGTATTTT.

Only a few counts were recorded for this clonotype. This sequence joins TRBV6-1 and TRBJ1-4; D call uncertain. Trimming took 1 base from V and 5 from J, leaving 11 bases between them. The CDR3 loop spans 15 amino acids. Per germline, CDR1 MNHNS and CDR2 SASEGT. This CDR3 is CASSEDRSPNEKLFF. CDR3 bases: TGTGCCAGCAGTGAAGATAGGAGCCCAAATGAAAAACTGTTTTTT.

With respect to this clonotype: With a much larger clone just one base away, this may be a read error. This rearrangement joins TRBV5-1 to TRBJ2-3; D gene unclear. Looked up from germline, CDR1 is SGHRS and CDR2 is YFSETQ. Trimming stripped 1 base from V and 2 bases from J, with 8 bases between. This CDR3 contains 14 residues. CDR3 in DNA: TGCGCCAGCAGCTTGTTCTGGGCCACAGATACGCAGTATTTT. Amino acid sequence: CASSLFWATDTQYF.

The chain joins TRBV29-1 to TRBJ2-1, with a weak D call TRBD2 (6 bases). V dropped 0 bases and J dropped 7 bases, with 19 bases sitting between them. Germline V gene data show CDR1 as SQVTM and CDR2 as ANQGSEA. The CDR3 runs to 16 residues. The CDR3 spells CSVEDLTSNILNEQFF. The CDR3 nucleotides read TGCAGCGTTGAAGATCTGACTAGTAATATTTTGAATGAGCAGTTCTTC.

The sample holds many counts of this clonotype. The J gene is TRBJ1-5, the V gene TRBV5-6; D might be TRBD1 (5 bases). Trimming took 6 bases from V and 1 from J, leaving 17 bases between them. This CDR3 contains 16 residues. Germline V CDR1 and CDR2: SGHDT, YYEEEE. The CDR3 DNA follows: TGTGCCAGCACCGCGGGTGCAGGGCGAAGCAATCAGCCCCAGCATTTT. It specifies CASTAGAGRSNQPQHF.

This clonotype appeared many times. The chain joins TRBV28 to TRBJ1-2, with D uncertain. Germline V CDR1 and CDR2: MDHEN, SYDVKM. The CDR3 is made up of 15 amino acids. The V end lost 6 bases, the J end lost 5 bases, and 19 bases lay between the germline ends. CDR3 in amino acids: CASSPRTSKTYGYTF. The CDR3 nucleotides are TGTGCCAGCAGCCCAAGGACGAGCAAAACTTATGGCTACACCTTC.

This chain uses TRBV9 with TRBJ1-4, with a weak D call TRBD1 (5 bases). The germline CDR1 and CDR2 sequences are SGDLS and YYNGEE. The V end was cut by 1 base, the J end by 6 bases, with 13 bases between. This CDR3 is 15 amino acids long. CDR3 DNA: TGTGCCAGCAGCGTATCGGGTGGAGGGGATGAAAAACTGTTTTTT. This gives the protein CASSVSGGGDEKLFF.

This clonotype was recorded many times. CDR3 sequence (DNA): TGCAGTGCTAGAGAGGGAAATGGCGGTCAGCCCCAGCATTTT. Translation: CSAREGNGGQPQHF. The gene calls are TRBV20-1 and TRBJ1-5; no clear D gene. Germline CDR1 and CDR2: DFQATT and SNEGSKA (reference sequence). This CDR3 region has 14 residues. Trimming shortened V by 0 bases and J by 6 bases, and 12 bases separated the two germline ends.

This clonotype was recorded at least ten times. The rearrangement links TRBV20-1 to TRBJ1-6; D is perhaps TRBD1 (6 bases). The CDR3 contains 14 residues. Germline CDR1 DFQATT, CDR2 SNEGSKA (reference sequence). Trimming pared 1 base from V and 8 bases from J, leaving 12 bases between. DNA for the CDR3: TGCAGTGCTAGAGCCGGACAGTGGGATTCACCCCTCCACTTT. Its translation: CSARAGQWDSPLHF.

Ten or more counts support this clonotype. The chain links TRBV25-1 to TRBJ2-7, with D perhaps TRBD2 (5 bases). CDR1 and CDR2 (germline): MGHDK, SYGVNS. V was cut by 5 bases and J by 4 bases, with 18 bases left in between. There are 15 residues in the CDR3. Written as DNA, the CDR3 is TGTGCCAGCAGTCCCTGGAAACTAGACGGTTACGAGCAGTACTTC. Its protein is CASSPWKLDGYEQYF.

There are many counts of this clonotype. The chain is built from TRBV20-1 and TRBJ2-1; 15 bases are shared with TRBD2. The CDR3 runs 20 residues. With 1 base clipped from V and 3 bases from J, the junction kept 13 bases outside the gene matches. CDR1 is DFQATT and CDR2 is SNEGSKA in the germline V gene (reference sequence). DNA of the CDR3: TGCAGTGCTAGAGCCCCCCCGGGACTAGCGGGAGGCCCCCGCTACAATGAGCAGTTCTTC. Encoded protein: CSARAPPGLAGGPRYNEQFF.

This clonotype was recorded a few times. V is TRBV9 and J is TRBJ2-6; unclear D gene. This CDR3 comprises 16 residues. Germline lookup yields CDR1 SGDLS and CDR2 YYNGEE. V lost 0 bases and J lost 0, with 7 bases in between. The CDR3 is CASSVASLSGANVLTF. CDR3 nucleotide sequence: TGTGCCAGCAGCGTAGCCAGCCTCTCTGGGGCCAACGTCCTGACTTTC.

This clonotype has a count of ten or more. The V gene is TRBV28, the J gene TRBJ1-6; D gene uncertain. Germline V CDR1 and CDR2: MDHEN, SYDVKM. V lost 6 bases, J lost 9 bases, and 9 bases lay in between. CDR3 length: 12 amino acids. CDR3 loop: CASSPLASPLHF. CDR3 DNA: TGTGCCAGCAGCCCGTTAGCTTCACCCCTCCACTTT.

This clonotype was detected many times. This chain connects TRBV30 to TRBJ2-1; D may be TRBD2 (6 bases). This CDR3 has 14 amino acids. Deletions cut 1 base from V and 3 bases from J, with 10 bases between. Per the germline V gene, CDR1 is GTSNPN and CDR2 is SVGIG (reference sequence). The CDR3 DNA sequence: TGTGCCTGGAGTGCGGGAGCCTTCTACAATGAGCAGTTCTTC. Protein product: CAWSAGAFYNEQFF.